The entry that follows covers one T cell receptor (beta chain) sequence. TCRdb reprocessed the 5' RACE reads with MiXCR, giving one entry per CDR3 protein. The table records under 45,000 distinct CDR3 sequences, 30% of them present only once. V was pared by 4 bases and J by 5 bases, with 15 bases between. The CDR3 spans 15 residues. Germline CDR1 SGHRS, CDR2 YFSETQ. The rearrangement uses TRBV5-1 and TRBJ1-4, with D uncertain. The sample comprised tumor-infiltrating memory CD4+ T cells sorted from the breast tumor. The subset: memory CD4+ T cells, CD4+CD45RO+CD25-. This sequence was found in a female donor with breast cancer. CDR3 coding DNA: TGCGCCAGCAGCCTCGCGGGCACAGTCAATGAAAAACTGTTTTTT. Its translation: CASSLAGTVNEKLFF.